The 29 T cell receptor beta chains reported below all come from one sample, sequenced in a study of metastatic and nonmetastatic thyroid tumors. Treatment of any kind had been given to no patient before thyroid surgery. TCRdb redid the clone calls on the PCR reads using MiXCR. The table lists some 40,000 clones, roughly 14% of them singletons. Sequencing was carried out using blood. The receptor source for this set is a female donor with papillary thyroid cancer or a benign thyroid nodule (not recorded which). Some clones in this sample may be carry-over from other donors' samples.

At least ten counts were recorded for this clone. The chain combines TRBV28 with TRBJ1-5, with TRBD1 as a possible D gene (6 bases). CDR1 MDHEN and CDR2 SYDVKM come from the germline V gene. The CDR3 has 14 residues. Between the trimmed V and J ends, which lost 5 bases and 1 base, there was a span of 9 bases. This chain's CDR3 is CASSPQGSNQPQHF. The CDR3 DNA sequence: TGTGCCAGCAGTCCACAGGGAAGCAATCAGCCCCAGCATTTT.

This clone was counted ten times or more. DNA of the CDR3: TGTGCCAGTAGTCCCCCGGGGAGGGCCGCCACCGGGGAGCTGTTTTTT. Translating gives CASSPPGRAATGELFF. The V gene is TRBV19, the J gene TRBJ2-2; 7 nucleotides agree with TRBD2. In germline, CDR1 is LNHDA, CDR2 SQIVND (reference sequence). The CDR3 spans 16 residues. The J segment lost 4 bases and the V segment lost 5 bases, leaving 10 bases of the junction unmatched.

Turning to this clone: Possible read error: a much larger clone is one base away. The sample holds other DNA sequences that translate to the same CDR3. The chain links TRBV10-2 to TRBJ2-1, with a possible D match to TRBD2 (5 bases). Trimming stripped 7 bases from V and 3 bases from J, with 10 bases between. The germline gives CDR1 WSHSY, CDR2 SAAADI. The CDR3 contains 13 residues. The CDR3, as DNA: TGCGCCAGCAATGGCGGGTTCTACAATGAGCAGTTCTTC. Encoded protein: CASNGGFYNEQFF.

In its sample, this clone was seen a few times. Given the absence of the conserved phenylalanine or tryptophan at the CDR3 end, a read error is likely. This chain links TRBV29-1 with TRBJ2-7; no firm D call. There are 11 residues in the CDR3. Deletions cut 6 bases from V and 4 bases from J, with 10 bases between. CDR1 SQVTM and CDR2 ANQGSEA come from the germline V gene. Here the CDR3 reads CSVRTRYEQYL. CDR3 DNA sequence: TGCAGCGTCCGGACCCGATACGAGCAGTACCTC.

The table lists this clone with many counts. This chain joins TRBV10-3 and TRBJ1-4; TRBD1 is a possible D gene (5 bases). V lost 8 bases to trimming and J lost 2 bases, with 9 bases between them. Germline V gene lookup returns CDR1 ENHRY and CDR2 SYGVKD. This CDR3 spans 13 amino acids. CDR3 loop: CAIGEGTNEKLFF. CDR3 in DNA: TGTGCCATCGGCGAGGGGACTAATGAAAAACTGTTTTTT.

Note on this clone: A single base separates this from a much larger clone, so it may be a read error. The same CDR3 is also encoded by other DNA sequences in this sample. This chain uses TRBV25-1 with TRBJ2-1, with TRBD2 matching over 10 bases. The V gene's germline CDR1 is MGHDK and CDR2 SYGVNS. J was trimmed by 8 bases and V by 3 bases; bases with no gene match: 19. This CDR3 is 19 amino acids long. CDR3 region: CASSESFRISSGRLHEQFF. The CDR3 nucleotides are TGTGCCAGCAGTGAGTCCTTCAGGATATCTAGCGGGAGACTCCATGAGCAGTTCTTC.

This clone was observed many times. The CDR3 reads CASSLVGQGDNQPQHF. CDR3 DNA sequence: TGTGCCAGCAGCCTGGTGGGGCAGGGCGACAATCAGCCCCAGCATTTT. The chain joins TRBV5-6 to TRBJ1-5; D may be TRBD1 (5 bases). Germline values: CDR1 SGHDT, CDR2 YYEEEE. V was cut by 4 bases and J by 3 bases, with 17 bases left in between. The CDR3 is 16 amino acids.

This clone was counted many times. The gene calls are TRBV9 and TRBJ1-2, with 7 bases identical to TRBD1. The CDR3 contains 17 residues. The germline CDR1 and CDR2 sequences are SGDLS and YYNGEE. The V and J ends lost 3 bases and 5 bases, in that order; junction bases with no gene match: 16. CDR3 amino acids: CASSGRRQGNTSYGYTF. Here the CDR3 DNA reads TGTGCCAGCAGCGGGAGGCGACAGGGAAATACTTCATATGGCTACACCTTC.

This clone occurred many times. The chain couples TRBV7-8 to TRBJ2-3; no definite D call. CDR1 and CDR2 (germline): SGHVS, FQNEAQ. V was cut by 5 bases and J by 2 bases, with 5 bases left in between. The CDR3 has 12 amino acids. The CDR3 DNA follows: TGTGCCAGCAGCCCGTACACAGATACGCAGTATTTT. It codes for CASSPYTDTQYF. Full variable domain (remainder filled in from reference TRBV7-8 and TRBJ2-3): GAGVSQSPRYKVAKRGQDVALRCDPISGHVSLFWYQQALGQGPEFLTYFQNEAQLDKSGLPSDRFFAERPEGSVSTLKIQRTQQEDSAVYLCASSPYTDTQYFGPGTRLTVL.

This clone has only a few counts. The chain recombines TRBV15 with TRBJ1-1; 11 nucleotides agree with TRBD1. J gave up 5 bases and V 1 base, and 3 bases lay outside the gene matches. The CDR3 spans 15 residues. Per the germline V gene, CDR1 is LNHNV and CDR2 is YYDKDF (reference sequence). The CDR3, as DNA: TGTGCCACCAGCAGAGGGGACAGGGGGGGTACTGAAGCTTTCTTT. Its translation: CATSRGDRGGTEAFF.

The rearrangement uses TRBV29-1 and TRBJ2-1; D is unclear. The CDR3 runs 12 residues. CDR1 SQVTM and CDR2 ANQGSEA come from the germline V gene. V gave up 7 bases and J gave up 4 bases, with 11 bases separating them. CDR3 sequence: CSASLGYNEQFF. CDR3 nucleotide sequence: TGCAGCGCATCTTTGGGATACAATGAGCAGTTCTTC.

The chain combines TRBV20-1 with TRBJ2-3; 7 bases agree with TRBD2. V gave up 5 bases and J gave up 3 bases; unmatched junction bases: 14. Germline loops: CDR1 DFQATT, CDR2 SNEGSKA (reference sequence). The CDR3 runs to 16 residues. The CDR3 bases are TGCAGTGCTGGCCCCGAGGGGAGCGGGATGACAGATACGCAGTATTTT. It yields the protein CSAGPEGSGMTDTQYF.

There are many counts of this clone. J is TRBJ1-4 and V is TRBV10-3; TRBD1 aligns across 10 bases. CDR1 ENHRY and CDR2 SYGVKD come from the germline V gene. V lost 8 bases and J lost 5; bases outside the gene matches: 5. CDR3 length: 14 amino acids. CDR3 sequence (DNA): TGTGCCATCGGATCGGGACAGGGGAATGAAAAACTGTTTTTT. Translated, it gives CAIGSGQGNEKLFF.

As for this clone: This clone may be a read error of a much larger clone one base away. Additional DNA sequences in this sample encode the identical CDR3. The chain links TRBV7-6 to TRBJ1-1, with D possibly matching TRBD1 (5 bases). Deletions cut 4 bases from V and 2 bases from J, with 8 bases between. This CDR3 is built from 13 residues. The germline CDR1 and CDR2 sequences are SGHVS and FNYEAQ. CDR3 protein: CASSSTGNTEAFF. The CDR3 DNA is TGTGCCAGCAGCTCAACAGGTAACACTGAAGCTTTCTTT.

In its sample, this clone was seen many times. The chain is built from TRBV28 and TRBJ2-2; the D is unclear. CDR1 is MDHEN, CDR2 SYDVKM, per germline. Deletions cut 2 bases from V and 1 base from J, with 8 bases between. The CDR3 is 15 residues long. CDR3 bases: TGTGCCAGCAGTTTAGATCAGGTGAACACCGGGGAGCTGTTTTTT. It codes for CASSLDQVNTGELFF. The variable domain in full, completed from reference TRBV28 and TRBJ2-2, reads DVKVTQSSRYLVKRTGEKVFLECVQDMDHENMFWYRQDPGLGLRLIYFSYDVKMKEKGDIPEGYSVSREKKERFSLILESASTNQTSMYLCASSLDQVNTGELFFGEGSRLTVL.

As regards this clone: A much more abundant neighbour one base away suggests this may be a read error. The genes are TRBV11-1 and TRBJ2-3; D is perhaps TRBD2 (5 bases). The germline CDR1 and CDR2 sequences are SGHAT and FQDESV (reference sequence). CDR3 length: 15 residues. V lost 6 bases and J lost 1, with 14 bases in between. The chain's CDR3 is CASRLSAGGTDTQYF. CDR3 sequence (DNA): TGTGCCAGCAGATTGTCCGCCGGGGGCACAGATACGCAGTATTTT.

As for this clone: A much larger clone sits a single nucleotide away, making a read error possible. The chain recombines TRBV12-5 with TRBJ2-5; D is perhaps TRBD1 or TRBD2 (5 bases each). Trimming cost V 7 bases and J 8 bases, with 17 bases left between them. CDR1 is LGHNT and CDR2 is FRNRAP in the germline V gene. The CDR3 sequence is 13 residues long. The CDR3 DNA sequence: TGTGCTAGTGCTGGGACCCAAAGGGATACCCAGTACTTC. Translation: CASAGTQRDTQYF. The variable domain in full, completed from reference TRBV12-5 and TRBJ2-5, reads DARVTQTPRHKVTEMGQEVTMRCQPILGHNTVFWYRQTMMQGLELLAYFRNRAPLDDSGMPKDRFSAEMPDATLATLKIQPSEPRDSAVYFCASAGTQRDTQYFGPGTRLLVL.

This clone was counted many times. The V and J genes are TRBV20-1 and TRBJ2-1, with unresolved D. V lost 3 bases to trimming and J lost 7 bases, with 19 bases between them. Germline assignment: CDR1 DFQATT and CDR2 SNEGSKA (reference sequence). CDR3 size: 15 residues. In nucleotides, the CDR3 is TGCAGTGCTAGTTCGGACGTCATAATGAGAAATGAGCAGTTCTTC. Protein: CSASSDVIMRNEQFF.

V and J are TRBV5-6 and TRBJ1-5, with 8 bases fitting TRBD1. This CDR3 contains 15 residues. Trimming removed 3 bases from V and 3 bases from J; junction bases left unmatched: 5. From germline, CDR1 is SGHDT and CDR2 YYEEEE. The DNA of the CDR3 is TGTGCCAGCAGCTCCGGGACAGGTGACAATCAGCCCCAGCATTTT. Translating it yields CASSSGTGDNQPQHF.

As concerns this clone: A much larger clone is a single base away; this may be a read error. V is TRBV5-4 and J is TRBJ1-4; TRBD1 aligns across 8 bases. Looked up from germline, CDR1 is SGHNT and CDR2 is YYREEE (reference sequence). Germline trimming cut 4 bases from V and 7 bases from J; bases unmatched to any gene: 6. The CDR3 totals 14 residues. CDR3 coding DNA: TGTGCCAGCAGCCCCGGACAGGGTATTGAAAAACTGTTTTTT. Its translation: CASSPGQGIEKLFF.

This clone was found many times. The rearrangement links TRBV7-6 to TRBJ2-7; D ambiguous. Germline V gene sequence: CDR1 SGHVS, CDR2 FNYEAQ. CDR3 length: 14 residues. Trimming took off 1 base at V and 3 bases at J, with 10 bases between the two ends. CDR3 DNA sequence: TGTGCCAGCAGCTTAGAAAGGTTAGGCTACGAGCAGTACTTC. It encodes CASSLERLGYEQYF.

This clone was found many times. V and J are TRBV4-1 and TRBJ1-1; D is ambiguous. Trimming cost V 2 bases and J 5 bases, with 3 bases left between them. There are 11 residues in the CDR3. Germline loops: CDR1 MGHRA, CDR2 YSYEKL. CDR3 protein: CASSQSTEAFF. In DNA form, the CDR3 reads TGCGCCAGCAGCCAATCTACTGAAGCTTTCTTT.

Ten or more counts support this clone. J is TRBJ2-1 and V is TRBV19, with 10 bases that match TRBD2. V lost 0 bases, J lost 2 bases, and 4 bases stayed unmatched. CDR3 size: 17 residues. From germline, CDR1 is LNHDA and CDR2 SQIVND (reference sequence). The CDR3 nucleotides are TGTGCCAGTAGTATAGATCGGACTAGCGGCGCCTACAATGAGCAGTTCTTC. Translated: CASSIDRTSGAYNEQFF.

In this sample, this clone turned up a few times. This sequence may be a read error, since a much larger clone differs from it by one base. V gene TRBV7-2 combines with J gene TRBJ2-4; 8 bases line up with TRBD1. Germline V gene sequence: CDR1 SGHTA, CDR2 FQGNSA. CDR3 size: 14 residues. The CDR3 loop is CASSPDRAKNIRYF. The CDR3 DNA reads as TGTGCCAGCAGCCCGGACAGGGCCAAAAACATTCGGTACTTC.

This clone has only a few counts. The genes are TRBV5-4 and TRBJ2-2; D gene ambiguous. Trimming took off 1 base at V and 0 bases at J, with 10 bases between the two ends. The CDR3 consists of 16 residues. Germline CDR1 SGHNT, CDR2 YYREEE (reference sequence). CDR3 sequence: CASSLFLSTNTGELFF. CDR3 bases: TGTGCCAGCAGCTTGTTTTTGAGTACGAACACCGGGGAGCTGTTTTTT.

This chain connects TRBV6-1 to TRBJ2-7; 9 nucleotides align to TRBD2. The CDR3 totals 15 residues. Losses at the gene ends were 4 bases for V and 1 base for J; bases not matched to a gene: 5. Germline assignment: CDR1 MNHNS and CDR2 SASEGT. The CDR3 DNA sequence: TGTGCCAGCAGTGCCGGGACTAGCCCTTCCTACGAGCAGTACTTC. It yields the protein CASSAGTSPSYEQYF.

Many counts were recorded for this clone. The chain employs TRBV3-1 and TRBJ1-3; D is ambiguous. Germline lookup yields CDR1 LGHDT and CDR2 YNNKEL (reference sequence). This CDR3 spans 16 amino acids. The germline V and J ends were trimmed by 5 bases and 5 bases, with 19 bases remaining between them. The CDR3 protein is CASSSNALRGRNTIYF. The CDR3 region has the DNA TGTGCCAGCAGCTCAAACGCGCTCCGAGGACGAAACACCATATATTTT.

The chain recombines TRBV2 with TRBJ2-5, with 11 bases matching TRBD1. The CDR3 has 16 residues. From germline, CDR1 is SNHLY and CDR2 FYNNEI. Germline trimming cut 7 bases from V and 1 base from J; bases unmatched to any gene: 8. The CDR3 DNA is TGTGCCAGCACTGGCCCGGGACAGGGGGGCCAAGAGACCCAGTACTTC. It translates to CASTGPGQGGQETQYF.

This clone was found many times. The chain has TRBV20-1 and TRBJ2-1; D might be TRBD2 (5 bases). Germline V gives CDR1 DFQATT, CDR2 SNEGSKA (reference sequence). Trimming took 6 bases from V and 3 from J, leaving 21 bases between them. CDR3 length: 16 amino acids. In DNA, the CDR3 is TGCAGTGCCCCTGTAGCGTCCGGGCAAAGCTACAATGAGCAGTTCTTC. Translation: CSAPVASGQSYNEQFF.